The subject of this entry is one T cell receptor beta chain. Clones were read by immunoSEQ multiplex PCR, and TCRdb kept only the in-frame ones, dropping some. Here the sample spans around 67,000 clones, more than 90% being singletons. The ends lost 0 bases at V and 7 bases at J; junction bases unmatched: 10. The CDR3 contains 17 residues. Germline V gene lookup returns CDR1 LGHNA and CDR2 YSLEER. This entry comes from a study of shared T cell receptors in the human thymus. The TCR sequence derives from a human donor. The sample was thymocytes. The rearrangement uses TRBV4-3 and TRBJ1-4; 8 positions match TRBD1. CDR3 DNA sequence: TGCGCCAGCAGCCAAGACGGAGGGTTCACAGGGGGTGAAAAACTGTTTTTT. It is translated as CASSQDGGFTGGEKLFF.